This TCR beta chain was retrieved from a study of CD8+ T cells in alopecia areata. Study as a whole: Patients took tofacitinib for 6 to 18 months, followed by 6 drug-free months.

Treatment of the sample: oral pan-JAK inhibitor, 5-10 mg twice daily. From alopecia areata patients, lesional scalp punch biopsies and peripheral blood were collected. Cell sorting was applied to PBMCs, and CD4+ and CD8+ T cells were collected. The V end was cut by 1 base, the J end by 6 bases, with 10 bases between. The V gene's germline CDR1 is SQVTM and CDR2 ANQGSEA. The CDR3 contains 12 residues. This clone has only a few counts. It was cDNA, reverse transcribed from extracted RNA, that served as the sequencing template. Generated by immunoSEQ multiplex PCR, the TCRdb table keeps only in-frame clones and is missing some. The sample holds around 190,000 clones; 50% to 60% are singletons and the top ten take around 0.7%.

The material was CD4+ T cells sorted from blood, obtained at week 4, from a patient treated with tofacitinib. This receptor was identified in a human donor with alopecia areata. The chain uses TRBV29-1 and TRBJ2-7; D gene unclear. The CDR3, as DNA: TGCAGCGTTGAAGGGGTTGGGCGCGAGCAGTACTTC. Amino acid sequence: CSVEGVGREQYF.